The rows below give T cell receptor beta chains drawn from one sample of a study of blood T cell repertoires in COVID-19. Data came from immunoSEQ multiplex PCR; TCRdb stores just in-frame clones and leaves some out. The data show 250,000 to 300,000 clones, with 85% to 90% seen just once and around 1.5% held by the top ten. Input material: peripheral blood. Source of these receptors: a woman aged 40 to 50 who had recovered from COVID-19. Both conserved end residues are part of each CDR3. The order of the fields is D gene, clone size, J gene, V gene, CDR3 protein, CDR3 DNA. A D gene is named only where the DNA matches it firmly. A row's size may be missing; if present it is once, few, many or a size class.

>NA|NA|TRBJ1-5|TRBV7-9
CATQGPNSNQPQHF
TGTGCCACGCAGGGCCCTAACAGCAATCAGCCCCAGCATTTT
>TRBD1|NA|TRBJ2-7|TRBV5-4
CASSLEPGGPYEQYF
TGTGCCAGCAGCTTGGAGCCAGGGGGCCCCTACGAGCAGTACTTC
>NA|NA|TRBJ1-5|TRBV7-8
CASSLDAGDYSNQPQHF
TGTGCCAGCAGCTTAGATGCAGGCGACTATAGCAATCAGCCCCAGCATTTT
>NA|NA|TRBJ2-7|TRBV3-1/TRBV3-2
CASSQTMEARMTYEQYF
TGTGCCAGCAGCCAAACAATGGAGGCTCGAATGACCTACGAGCAGTACTTC
>NA|once|TRBJ1-2|TRBV29-1
CSVEDTLGGYGYTF
TGCAGCGTTGAAGATACCCTAGGGGGCTATGGCTACACCTTC
>TRBD2|few|TRBJ2-5|TRBV7-3
CASSLAGGLQETQYF
TGTGCCAGCTCGTTAGCGGGGGGCTTACAAGAGACCCAGTACTTC
>NA|NA|TRBJ2-1|TRBV6-2/TRBV6-3
CASSPSLGGRWGEQFF
TGTGCCAGCAGTCCGAGCCTAGGGGGACGGTGGGGTGAGCAGTTCTTC
>NA|few|TRBJ1-1|TRBV6-5
CASSLGENTEAFF
TGTGCCAGCAGTTTAGGGGAGAACACTGAAGCTTTCTTT
>TRBD1|NA|TRBJ2-3|TRBV2
CASTRDRDTQYF
TGTGCCAGCACTCGGGACAGAGATACGCAGTATTTT
>TRBD1|few|TRBJ2-7|TRBV5-1
CASSLGGTGTHEQYF
TGCGCCAGCAGCTTGGGCGGGACAGGGACCCACGAGCAGTACTTC
>NA|NA|TRBJ1-2|TRBV29-1
CSAGSTNYGYTF
TGCAGCGCCGGGAGTACTAACTATGGCTACACCTTC
>NA|NA|TRBJ1-1|TRBV30
CAWSVMNTEAFF
TGTGCCTGGAGTGTTATGAACACTGAAGCTTTCTTT
>NA|NA|TRBJ1-5|TRBV2
CASSVERDQPQHF
TGTGCCAGCAGTGTAGAGAGAGATCAGCCCCAGCATTTT
>NA|NA|TRBJ1-1|TRBV6-5
CASSPRVGTEAFF
TGTGCCAGCAGCCCCCGGGTGGGCACTGAAGCTTTCTTT
>NA|NA|TRBJ2-7|TRBV30
CAWRPTQGYLYEQYF
TGTGCCTGGAGGCCCACACAGGGCTACCTCTACGAGCAGTACTTC
>NA|NA|TRBJ1-4|TRBV6-5
CASSYLRPAIEKLFF
TGTGCCAGCAGTTACCTGAGGCCAGCCATCGAAAAACTGTTTTTT
>NA|NA|TRBJ1-2|TRBV6-1
CASSDLTRDTFRLFYGYTF
TGTGCCAGCAGTGACCTAACCCGGGACACCTTCCGACTATTCTATGGCTACACCTTC